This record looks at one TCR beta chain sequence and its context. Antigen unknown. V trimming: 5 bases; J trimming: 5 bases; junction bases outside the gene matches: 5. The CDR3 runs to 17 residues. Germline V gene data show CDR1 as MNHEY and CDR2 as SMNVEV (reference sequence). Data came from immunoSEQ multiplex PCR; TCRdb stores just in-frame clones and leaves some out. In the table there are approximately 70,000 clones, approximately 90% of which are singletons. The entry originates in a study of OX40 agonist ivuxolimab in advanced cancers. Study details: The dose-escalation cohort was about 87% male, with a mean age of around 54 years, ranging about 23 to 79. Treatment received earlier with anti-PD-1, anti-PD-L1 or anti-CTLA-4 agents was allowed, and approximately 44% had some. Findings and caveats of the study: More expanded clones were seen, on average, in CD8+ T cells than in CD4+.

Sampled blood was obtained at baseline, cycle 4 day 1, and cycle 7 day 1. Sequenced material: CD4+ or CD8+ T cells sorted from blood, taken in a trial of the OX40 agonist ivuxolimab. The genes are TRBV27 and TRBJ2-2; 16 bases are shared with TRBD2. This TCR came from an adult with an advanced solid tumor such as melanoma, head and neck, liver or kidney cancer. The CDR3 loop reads CASSTGTSGRVTGELFF. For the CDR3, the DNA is TGTGCCAGCAGTACCGGGACTAGCGGGAGGGTTACCGGGGAGCTGTTTTTT.